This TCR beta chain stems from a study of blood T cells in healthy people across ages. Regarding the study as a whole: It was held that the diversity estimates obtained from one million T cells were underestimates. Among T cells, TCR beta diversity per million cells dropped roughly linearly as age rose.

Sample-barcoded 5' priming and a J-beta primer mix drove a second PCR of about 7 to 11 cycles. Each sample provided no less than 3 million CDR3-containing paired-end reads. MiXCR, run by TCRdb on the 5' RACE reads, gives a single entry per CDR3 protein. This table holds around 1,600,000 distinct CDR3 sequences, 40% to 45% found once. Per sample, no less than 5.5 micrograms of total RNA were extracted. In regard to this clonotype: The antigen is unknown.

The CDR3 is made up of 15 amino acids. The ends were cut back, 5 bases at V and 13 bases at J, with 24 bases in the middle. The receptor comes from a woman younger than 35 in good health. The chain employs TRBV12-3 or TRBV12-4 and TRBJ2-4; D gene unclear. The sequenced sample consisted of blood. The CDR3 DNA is TGTGCCAGCAGTCGCTCCTTGGCCGCCCTGCGAGAGCAGTACTTC. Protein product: CASSRSLAALREQYF.